These 32 T cell receptor beta chains share one sample of origin, sequenced in a study of cytomegalovirus exposure and HLA in healthy donors (dated by TCRdb to between 2016 and 2019). Libraries were made using the immunoSEQ multiplex PCR assay. For the multiplex PCR, a mixture combining 60 forward primers for TCR Vbeta segments and 13 reverse primers for TCR Jbeta segments was used. The source is immuneACCESS, and TCRdb retained only in-frame sequences with V and J called. Part of the clones is not carried over; for the studies checked, unresolved V genes explain less than half of this, and the remainder is unexplained. The sample yields about 130,000 clones; around three quarters were counted once. Of the sample, about 6.8% is held by the ten largest clones. Specimen: PBMCs. These receptors originate from a man aged 35 to 55 in good health and CMV-seropositive.

This clone was detected once. This chain connects TRBV27 to TRBJ2-5; D possibly corresponds to TRBD1 (5 bases). Germline CDR1 MNHEY, CDR2 SMNVEV (reference sequence). V was cut by 6 bases and J by 12 bases, with 17 bases left in between. This CDR3 spans 12 amino acids. Written as DNA, the CDR3 is TGTGCCAGCAGAAGCCGGTCAGGGCGCGAGTACTTC. It translates to CASRSRSGREYF.

The rearrangement uses TRBV27 and TRBJ1-5; 9 bases are shared with TRBD1. Trimming at V came to 5 bases and at J to 4 bases, leaving 3 bases not matched to a gene. The CDR3 has 14 residues. Germline-derived CDR1 and CDR2 are MNHEY and SMNVEV (reference sequence). CDR3 in DNA: TGTGCCAGCAGTCCCGGGACAGGGAATCAGCCCCAGCATTTT. It translates to CASSPGTGNQPQHF.

This chain connects TRBV7-8 to TRBJ1-5, with a possible D match to TRBD1 (6 bases). The CDR3 is 17 amino acids. Germline lookup yields CDR1 SGHVS and CDR2 FQNEAQ. V was trimmed by 3 bases and J by 0 bases, leaving 15 bases between them. Written as DNA, the CDR3 is TGTGCCAGCAGCTTTATGGCCGGGACAATTAGCAATCAGCCCCAGCATTTT. It yields the protein CASSFMAGTISNQPQHF.

The V and J genes are TRBV4-2 and TRBJ2-1; 15 bases match TRBD2. Germline assignment: CDR1 LGHNA and CDR2 YNFKEQ. J was trimmed by 7 bases and V by 3 bases; bases with no gene match: 7. The CDR3 loop spans 17 amino acids. The CDR3 sequence is CASSHPGGTSGRNEQFF. As DNA, the CDR3 is TGTGCCAGCAGCCATCCCGGGGGGACTAGCGGGAGGAATGAGCAGTTCTTC.

The CDR3 sequence: CASSEIKDSDYEQYF. In DNA, the CDR3 is TGTGCCAGCAGTGAAATAAAGGACAGCGACTACGAGCAGTACTTC. The genes are TRBV2 and TRBJ2-7, with D perhaps matching TRBD1 (6 bases). Germline CDR1 SNHLY, CDR2 FYNNEI. V gave up 2 bases and J gave up 3 bases, with 14 bases separating them. CDR3 size: 15 residues.

The gene calls are TRBV5-1 and TRBJ2-2; perhaps TRBD1 as D (6 bases). The CDR3 runs 18 residues. Between the trimmed V and J ends, which lost 2 bases and 1 base, there was a span of 18 bases. Per the germline V gene, CDR1 is SGHRS and CDR2 is YFSETQ. CDR3 sequence reads: CASSLPLRAGVNTGELFF. In nucleotides, the CDR3 is TGCGCCAGCAGCTTACCCCTTCGCGCAGGGGTGAACACCGGGGAGCTGTTTTTT. The complete variable domain, with remaining parts taken from reference TRBV5-1 and TRBJ2-2, reads KAGVTQTPRYLIKTRGQQVTLSCSPISGHRSVSWYQQTPGQGLQFLFEYFSETQRNKGNFPGRFSGRQFSNSRSEMNVSTLELGDSALYLCASSLPLRAGVNTGELFFGEGSRLTVL.

This rearrangement joins TRBV7-3 to TRBJ2-5, with 9 bases matching TRBD1. TRBJ2-7 matches the DNA end more closely, so the J call is doubtful. This CDR3 spans 16 amino acids. Germline V gene lookup returns CDR1 SGHTA and CDR2 FQGTGA. This chain's CDR3 is CASSLMSGTGKGEQYF. The CDR3 nucleotides are TGTGCCAGCAGCTTAATGTCTGGGACAGGGAAAGGCGAGCAGTACTTC.

The J gene is TRBJ2-5, the V gene TRBV9, with TRBD1 as a possible D gene (5 bases). CDR1 and CDR2 (germline): SGDLS, YYNGEE. The CDR3 totals 14 residues. Trimming stripped 0 bases from V and 4 bases from J, with 10 bases between. Written as DNA, the CDR3 is TGTGCCAGCAGCGTAGTAGGGGCTGGAGAGACCCAGTACTTC. Translating gives CASSVVGAGETQYF.

J is TRBJ2-1 and V is TRBV11-3; D uncertain. The CDR3 spans 15 residues. Germline assignment: CDR1 SGHNT and CDR2 YENEEA. Trimming shortened V by 3 bases and J by 5 bases, and 14 bases separated the two germline ends. CDR3 residues: CASSFYTAADNEQFF. CDR3 nucleotides: TGTGCCAGCAGCTTTTACACAGCCGCCGACAATGAGCAGTTCTTC.

The chain links TRBV11-3 to TRBJ1-1, with D maybe TRBD1 (6 bases). The V end lost 5 bases, the J end lost 5 bases, and 12 bases lay between the germline ends. Germline CDR1 SGHNT, CDR2 YENEEA. The CDR3 is 13 residues long. The CDR3 is CASSIHRDTEAFF. The CDR3 DNA is TGTGCCAGCAGCATACACAGGGATACTGAAGCTTTCTTT.

The V call is TRBV7-6, the J call TRBJ1-6; D ambiguous. Germline V gene data show CDR1 as SGHVS and CDR2 as FNYEAQ. V lost 5 bases and J lost 10, with 21 bases in between. This CDR3 has 16 amino acids. The CDR3 protein is CASSPAPLKGGSPLHF. The CDR3 nucleotides are TGTGCCAGCAGCCCGGCCCCTCTGAAGGGCGGGTCACCCCTCCACTTT.

The genes are TRBV6-1 and TRBJ1-2; D unclear. Germline assignment: CDR1 MNHNS and CDR2 SASEGT. The V end was cut by 2 bases, the J end by 1 base, with 5 bases between. There are 13 residues in the CDR3. CDR3 sequence reads: CASSENYNYGYTF. In DNA, the CDR3 is TGTGCCAGCAGTGAAAACTATAACTATGGCTACACCTTC.

The sample holds a few counts of this clone. This chain uses TRBV4-2 with TRBJ2-1; maybe TRBD2 (5 bases). Looked up from germline, CDR1 is LGHNA and CDR2 is YNFKEQ. V dropped 5 bases and J dropped 12 bases, with 20 bases sitting between them. The CDR3 spans 14 residues. The CDR3 coding sequence is TGTGCCAGCAGCGAGAGGGCTAGGAGTCTGGCGCAGTTCTTC. Protein sequence: CASSERARSLAQFF.

Only a few counts were recorded for this clone. The V and J genes are TRBV2 and TRBJ1-1; D perhaps matches TRBD1 (5 bases). Trimming removed 4 bases from V and 7 bases from J, with 10 bases in between. Germline V gives CDR1 SNHLY, CDR2 FYNNEI. The CDR3 consists of 12 residues. This CDR3 is CASSAGGFEAFF. The CDR3 DNA reads as TGTGCCAGCAGTGCCGGGGGATTTGAAGCTTTCTTT.

The chain links TRBV18 to TRBJ2-7; possibly TRBD2 for D (5 bases). CDR1 and CDR2 (germline): KGHSH, LQKENI. Trimming pared 5 bases from V and 3 bases from J, leaving 8 bases between. The CDR3 has 12 amino acids. DNA of the CDR3: TGTGCCAGCTCAACGGGATTCTACGAGCAGTACTTC. Its protein product is CASSTGFYEQYF.

The gene calls are TRBV14 and TRBJ1-2, with D hard to call. CDR1 SGHDN and CDR2 FVKESK come from the germline V gene. The CDR3 runs to 12 residues. Trimming shortened V by 3 bases and J by 8 bases, and 10 bases separated the two germline ends. The CDR3 DNA reads as TGTGCCAGCAGCCAGGAGTTGAAAGGCTACACCTTC. It is translated as CASSQELKGYTF.

The V gene is TRBV28, the J gene TRBJ2-5; TRBD2 aligns across 12 bases. CDR3 length: 16 residues. From germline, CDR1 is MDHEN and CDR2 SYDVKM. Germline trimming cut 3 bases from V and 6 bases from J; bases unmatched to any gene: 8. This CDR3 is CASSLPSGRAVQTQYF. CDR3 in DNA: TGTGCCAGCAGTTTGCCTAGCGGGAGGGCCGTACAGACCCAGTACTTC.

Only a few counts were recorded for this clone. The V gene is TRBV27, the J gene TRBJ2-1, with a weak D call TRBD2 (5 bases). The CDR3 runs to 15 residues. The germline V gene has CDR1 MNHEY and CDR2 SMNVEV (reference sequence). Trimming shortened V by 8 bases and J by 2 bases, and 16 bases separated the two germline ends. CDR3 in DNA: TGTGCCAGCGGGCCTCTTCCAGCGGCCTACAATGAGCAGTTCTTC. Translation: CASGPLPAAYNEQFF.

V usage is TRBV7-7 and J usage is TRBJ2-7; 9 nucleotides line up with TRBD1. This CDR3 has 15 residues. Germline V gene sequence: CDR1 SSHAT, CDR2 FNYEAQ (reference sequence). V trimming: 5 bases; J trimming: 2 bases; junction bases outside the gene matches: 7. The CDR3 sequence is CASSPGTGLTYEQYF. The CDR3 region has the DNA TGTGCCAGCAGCCCCGGGACAGGGCTCACCTACGAGCAGTACTTC.

The chain couples TRBV14 to TRBJ1-5; TRBD1 might be the D (6 bases). This CDR3 has 16 amino acids. V shed 4 bases and J shed 7 bases, with 20 bases lying between them. Germline V gene sequence: CDR1 SGHDN, CDR2 FVKESK. The CDR3, as DNA: TGTGCCAGCAGCCCTGAGGGGGGGCAGGCGGACCAGCCCCAGCATTTT. The encoded protein is CASSPEGGQADQPQHF.

V usage is TRBV15 and J usage is TRBJ2-4; 7 nucleotides agree with TRBD2. The CDR3 is made up of 17 amino acids. From germline, CDR1 is LNHNV and CDR2 YYDKDF (reference sequence). V shed 0 bases and J 1 base; nucleotides not matched to a gene: 6. The DNA for the CDR3 is TGTGCCACCAGCAGAGAGACTAGCTATTGGGCCAAAAACATTCAGTACTTC. Translating it yields CATSRETSYWAKNIQYF.

V gene TRBV19 combines with J gene TRBJ2-7, with D possibly being TRBD2 (5 bases). V lost 3 bases, J lost 2 bases, and 20 bases lay in between. Looked up from germline, CDR1 is LNHDA and CDR2 is SQIVND (reference sequence). The CDR3 has 17 residues. The CDR3 bases are TGTGCCAGTAGTATCGGTTTCAGACGAGGGCCCCCCTACGAGCAGTACTTC. Protein: CASSIGFRRGPPYEQYF.

The rearrangement links TRBV19 to TRBJ1-4, with D hard to call. CDR1 and CDR2 from the germline V gene are LNHDA and SQIVND (reference sequence). This CDR3 has 15 residues. V was clipped by 3 bases and J by 8 bases, with 16 bases between them. CDR3 loop: CASSISRRSEEKLFF. DNA for the CDR3: TGTGCCAGTAGTATTTCTAGAAGGTCGGAAGAAAAACTGTTTTTT.

This chain uses TRBV4-1 with TRBJ1-5; D gene uncertain. The CDR3 runs 17 residues. V gave up 0 bases and J gave up 2 bases, with 14 bases separating them. Germline V gives CDR1 MGHRA, CDR2 YSYEKL. CDR3 coding DNA: TGCGCCAGCAGCCAAGATTATGCGGGAATAGGCAATCAGCCCCAGCATTTT. Its translation: CASSQDYAGIGNQPQHF.

This chain uses TRBV30 with TRBJ2-5; TRBD1 matches 7 bases. Germline values: CDR1 GTSNPN, CDR2 SVGIG (reference sequence). The CDR3 runs 14 residues. J was trimmed by 7 bases and V by 2 bases; bases with no gene match: 10. CDR3 protein: CAWSSRGLRGTQYF. DNA of the CDR3: TGTGCCTGGAGTTCAAGGGGGCTGAGGGGGACCCAGTACTTC.

The V gene is TRBV6-1, the J gene TRBJ2-3; 12 nucleotides line up with TRBD1. Looked up from germline, CDR1 is MNHNS and CDR2 is SASEGT. Trimming removed 7 bases from V and 4 bases from J; junction bases left unmatched: 6. This CDR3 spans 15 amino acids. The CDR3 here is CASIIGTGGPDTQYF. Written as DNA, the CDR3 is TGTGCCAGCATAATCGGGACAGGGGGCCCAGATACGCAGTATTTT.

There are a few counts of this clone. Other DNA sequences within the sample encode an identical CDR3. This chain joins TRBV4-1 and TRBJ1-1; D unresolved. CDR1 is MGHRA, CDR2 YSYEKL, per germline. Between the trimmed V and J ends, which lost 1 base and 1 base, there was a span of 13 bases. This CDR3 is 16 amino acids long. The CDR3 sequence: CASSQAETEENTEAFF. The DNA of the CDR3 is TGCGCCAGCAGCCAAGCGGAGACGGAGGAGAACACTGAAGCTTTCTTT.

This clone has a handful of counts. The rearrangement links TRBV13 to TRBJ1-1; D unresolved. CDR1 and CDR2 (germline): PRHDT, FYEKMQ (reference sequence). This CDR3 has 16 amino acids. The V gene lost 3 bases and the J gene lost 0 bases, with 14 bases spanning the gap. The CDR3 coding sequence is TGTGCCAGCAGCTTCCTCGGTAGCCTAATGAACACTGAAGCTTTCTTT. It translates to CASSFLGSLMNTEAFF. The full variable domain, rest sourced from reference TRBV13 and TRBJ1-1, is AAGVIQSPRHLIKEKRETATLKCYPIPRHDTVYWYQQGPGQDPQFLISFYEKMQSDKGSIPDRFSAQQFSDYHSELNMSSLELGDSALYFCASSFLGSLMNTEAFFGQGTRLTVV.

This rearrangement joins TRBV5-4 to TRBJ2-5; TRBD2 is a possible D gene (6 bases). This CDR3 spans 14 amino acids. From germline, CDR1 is SGHNT and CDR2 YYREEE (reference sequence). V lost 5 bases to trimming and J lost 2 bases, with 13 bases between them. The CDR3 region is CASRRDSNQETQYF. For the CDR3, the DNA is TGTGCCAGCAGACGGGACTCCAATCAAGAGACCCAGTACTTC.

This chain joins TRBV7-9 and TRBJ2-5; 7 bases line up with TRBD1. The J call may be faulty, since TRBJ2-7 better matches the DNA end. The germline V gene has CDR1 SEHNR and CDR2 FQNEAQ (reference sequence). This CDR3 is built from 13 residues. The CDR3 nucleotides read TGTGCCAGCAGCAGGGGGACAGCCTACGAGCAGTACTTC. It specifies CASSRGTAYEQYF.

Only one count was recorded for this clone. This rearrangement joins TRBV5-6 to TRBJ1-1, with D hard to call. The CDR3 has 14 amino acids. Germline assignment: CDR1 SGHDT and CDR2 YYEEEE. The V gene lost 2 bases and the J gene lost 1 base, with 9 bases spanning the gap. Here the CDR3 reads CASSFFAGNTEAFF. The CDR3 region has the DNA TGTGCCAGCAGCTTTTTCGCAGGGAACACTGAAGCTTTCTTT.

This clone has a single count. The genes are TRBV30 and TRBJ1-5, with D tentatively TRBD1 (6 bases). V was pared by 1 base and J by 7 bases, with 17 bases between. The CDR3 totals 15 residues. Germline V gene sequence: CDR1 GTSNPN, CDR2 SVGIG (reference sequence). The CDR3 coding sequence is TGTGCCTGGAGTGCCGGGACACCCGTCCACCAGCCCCAGCATTTT. It encodes CAWSAGTPVHQPQHF.